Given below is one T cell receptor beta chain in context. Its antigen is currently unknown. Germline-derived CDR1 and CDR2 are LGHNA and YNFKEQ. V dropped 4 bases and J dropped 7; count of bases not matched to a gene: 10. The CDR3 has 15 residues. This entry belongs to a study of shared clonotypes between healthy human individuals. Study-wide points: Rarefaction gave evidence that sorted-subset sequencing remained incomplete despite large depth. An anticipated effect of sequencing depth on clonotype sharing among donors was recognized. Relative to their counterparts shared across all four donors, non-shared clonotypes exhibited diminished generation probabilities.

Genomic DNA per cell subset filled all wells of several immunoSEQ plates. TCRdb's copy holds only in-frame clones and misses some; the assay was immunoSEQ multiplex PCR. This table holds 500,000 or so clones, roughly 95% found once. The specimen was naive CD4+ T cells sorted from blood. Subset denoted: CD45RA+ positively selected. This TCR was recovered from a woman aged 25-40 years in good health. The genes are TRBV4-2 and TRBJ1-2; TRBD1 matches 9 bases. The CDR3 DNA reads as TGTGCCAGCAGCCTACCGGGACAGGGATATTTTGGCTACACCTTC. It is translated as CASSLPGQGYFGYTF.